Following are 9 T cell receptor beta chains from one sample sequenced in a study of CD8 T cells in ankylosing spondylitis. Study observations and caveats: A motif in TCR beta, a set of eight or nine highly homologous variants, appeared characteristic of ankylosing spondylitis blood.

One entry per CDR3 protein results from TCRdb running MiXCR on the 5' RACE reads. Among around 770,000 distinct CDR3 sequences, under 20% were seen once, and the ten largest hold around 19%. For these TCRs, the target antigens are not known. The sequencing sample was made of blood, either unsorted or a sorted T cell fraction (not recorded which). Receptors originate from a male donor with ankylosing spondylitis.

V usage is TRBV7-6 and J usage is TRBJ2-1; TRBD2 aligns across 11 bases. The V segment lost 3 bases and the J segment 6 bases; nucleotides outside the gene matches: 16. There are 19 residues in the CDR3. CDR1 SGHVS and CDR2 FNYEAQ come from the germline V gene. The CDR3 nucleotides read TGTGCCAGCAGCTTTAGTTTAGCGGGAGGGCGACGGATTCGCAATGAGCAGTTCTTC. Its translation is CASSFSLAGGRRIRNEQFF.

This clonotype has a handful of counts. This chain connects TRBV6-2 or TRBV6-3 to TRBJ1-5; D is unresolved. The CDR3 runs to 17 residues. Germline V gene lookup returns CDR1 MNHEY and CDR2 SVGEGT. Between the trimmed V and J ends, which lost 3 bases and 3 bases, there was a span of 18 bases. DNA of the CDR3: TGTGCCAGCAGTTATTCCCAAACCGGGAGGCACAATCAGCCCCAGCATTTT. Protein sequence: CASSYSQTGRHNQPQHF.

The chain joins TRBV7-8 to TRBJ2-1, with 10 bases identical to TRBD2. This CDR3 contains 17 residues. The V segment lost 2 bases and the J segment 2 bases; nucleotides outside the gene matches: 6. The germline CDR1 and CDR2 sequences are SGHVS and FQNEAQ. CDR3 loop: CASSLLGLATPYNEQFF. The CDR3 coding sequence is TGTGCCAGCAGCTTATTGGGACTAGCGACTCCCTACAATGAGCAGTTCTTC.

There are a few counts of this clonotype. The chain uses TRBV3-1 and TRBJ2-2; D call uncertain. The CDR3 totals 14 residues. Trimming shortened V by 1 base and J by 4 bases, and 7 bases separated the two germline ends. Germline CDR1 LGHDT, CDR2 YNNKEL (reference sequence). The CDR3, as DNA: TGTGCCAGCAGCCAAGGAGAGAGCACCGGGGAGCTGTTTTTT. Its protein is CASSQGESTGELFF.

Only a few counts were recorded for this clonotype. The rearrangement uses TRBV4-2 and TRBJ2-1; 9 bases are a match to TRBD2. The V segment lost 1 base and the J segment 9 bases; nucleotides outside the gene matches: 4. CDR1 and CDR2 from the germline V gene are LGHNA and YNFKEQ. This CDR3 has 14 residues. CDR3 loop: CASSQVAGGFEQFF. In DNA, the CDR3 is TGTGCCAGCAGCCAAGTGGCGGGAGGGTTTGAGCAGTTCTTC.

The gene calls are TRBV7-9 and TRBJ2-7, with 7 bases matching TRBD2. CDR1 and CDR2 (germline): SEHNR, FQNEAQ (reference sequence). J gave up 2 bases and V 10 bases, and 8 bases lay outside the gene matches. The CDR3 is made up of 13 amino acids. CDR3 DNA: TGTGCCACCGGGCTAGCGGCACCCTACGAGCAGTACTTC. Encoded protein: CATGLAAPYEQYF.

This CDR3 reads CASSASGNYNEQFF. The CDR3 DNA reads as TGTGCCAGCAGTGCCTCTGGGAACTACAATGAGCAGTTCTTC. The chain couples TRBV6-4 to TRBJ2-1; D is undetermined. Per the germline V gene, CDR1 is MRHNA and CDR2 is SNTAGT. The ends were cut back, 4 bases at V and 3 bases at J, with 10 bases in the middle. The CDR3 has 14 residues.

This clonotype was seen ten or more times. This chain links TRBV10-3 with TRBJ1-4; D remains ambiguous. The CDR3 has 13 amino acids. CDR1 and CDR2 (germline): ENHRY, SYGVKD. Trimming took off 0 bases at V and 1 base at J, with 0 bases between the two ends. CDR3 amino acids: CAISESTNEKLFF. Here the CDR3 DNA reads TGTGCCATCAGTGAGTCAACTAATGAAAAACTGTTTTTT.

V is TRBV5-1 and J is TRBJ2-7; TRBD1 matches 9 bases. Germline V CDR1 and CDR2: SGHRS, YFSETQ. The CDR3 has 16 residues. V gave up 1 base and J gave up 5 bases; unmatched junction bases: 10. CDR3 DNA: TGCGCCAGCAGCTTGCTCCTGGGACAGGGCGGAGACGAGCAGTACTTC. It encodes CASSLLLGQGGDEQYF.